The next 10 T cell receptor beta chains were all read from a single sample in a study of blood T cell repertoires in COVID-19. Assay used: immunoSEQ multiplex PCR; TCRdb lists only in-frame clones, some missing. This table has more than 350,000 clones, roughly nine tenths appearing once. Sequencing used PBMCs or T cells enriched from blood (not recorded which). These receptor sequences come from a young man who had recovered from COVID-19.

The chain carries TRBV5-1 and TRBJ2-3; 8 nucleotides align to TRBD1. Germline V gene sequence: CDR1 SGHRS, CDR2 YFSETQ. The CDR3 is 16 residues long. The J segment lost 0 bases and the V segment lost 0 bases, leaving 3 bases of the junction unmatched. CDR3 region: CASSLGTGSSTDTQYF. CDR3 nucleotide sequence: TGCGCCAGCAGCTTGGGGACAGGGTCTAGCACAGATACGCAGTATTTT.

The chain combines TRBV4-3 with TRBJ1-5; D is unresolved. The CDR3 spans 15 residues. The germline CDR1 and CDR2 sequences are LGHNA and YSLEER. V was clipped by 0 bases and J by 0 bases, with 6 bases between them. This CDR3 is CASSQDAGSNQPQHF. The CDR3 DNA follows: TGCGCCAGCAGCCAAGACGCCGGTAGCAATCAGCCCCAGCATTTT.

The chain has TRBV14 and TRBJ1-6; the D is unclear. Trimming left V 2 bases short and J 8 bases short, with 10 bases between. This CDR3 is built from 14 residues. From germline, CDR1 is SGHDN and CDR2 FVKESK. The CDR3 protein is CASSQTVSYSPLHF. The DNA for the CDR3 is TGTGCCAGCAGCCAAACGGTATCCTATTCACCCCTCCACTTT.

The rearrangement joins TRBV19 to TRBJ1-6, with 7 bases lining up with TRBD1. The CDR3 contains 14 residues. Germline-derived CDR1 and CDR2 are LNHDA and SQIVND (reference sequence). V lost 5 bases and J lost 7; bases outside the gene matches: 5. The CDR3 sequence is CASSPGQKNSPLHF. The CDR3 DNA is TGTGCCAGTAGTCCGGGACAGAAAAATTCACCCCTCCACTTT.

This clone was seen only once. The chain employs TRBV2 and TRBJ1-2; D ambiguous. Trimming took off 2 bases at V and 2 bases at J, with 6 bases between the two ends. The germline V gene encodes CDR1 SNHLY and CDR2 FYNNEI. The CDR3 contains 13 residues. The CDR3 DNA follows: TGTGCCAGCAGTGAACAGATAAACTATGGCTACACCTTC. Encoded protein: CASSEQINYGYTF.

A note on this clone: Since a much larger clone is just one base distant, this may be a read error. The chain combines TRBV9 with TRBJ2-2; D may be TRBD2 (6 bases). CDR3 size: 13 residues. Germline V gene lookup returns CDR1 SGDLS and CDR2 YYNGEE. V shed 5 bases and J shed 1 base, with 6 bases lying between them. This CDR3 reads CASSSGNTGELFF. The CDR3 coding sequence is TGTGCCAGCAGTAGCGGGAACACCGGGGAGCTGTTTTTT. The entire variable domain, with the rest obtained from reference TRBV9 and TRBJ2-2, is as follows: DSGVTQTPKHLITATGQRVTLRCSPRSGDLSVYWYQQSLDQGLQFLIQYYNGEERAKGNILERFSAQQFPDLHSELNLSSLELGDSALYFCASSSGNTGELFFGEGSRLTVL.

This chain joins TRBV5-1 and TRBJ2-5; 14 bases line up with TRBD2. The V segment lost 4 bases and the J segment 2 bases; nucleotides outside the gene matches: 10. The CDR3 consists of 18 residues. In germline, CDR1 is SGHRS, CDR2 YFSETQ. CDR3 in amino acids: CASSLSGTSGSGQETQYF. DNA of the CDR3: TGCGCCAGCAGCCTTTCCGGGACTAGCGGGAGTGGGCAAGAGACCCAGTACTTC. The variable domain in full, completed from reference TRBV5-1 and TRBJ2-5, reads KAGVTQTPRYLIKTRGQQVTLSCSPISGHRSVSWYQQTPGQGLQFLFEYFSETQRNKGNFPGRFSGRQFSNSRSEMNVSTLELGDSALYLCASSLSGTSGSGQETQYFGPGTRLLVL.

This sequence joins TRBV27 and TRBJ1-6, with TRBD1 matching over 12 bases. Looked up from germline, CDR1 is MNHEY and CDR2 is SMNVEV (reference sequence). The CDR3 contains 16 residues. J gave up 8 bases and V 8 bases, and 10 bases lay outside the gene matches. CDR3 loop: CASYTPGQGAYSPLHF. CDR3 bases: TGTGCCAGCTATACTCCGGGACAGGGGGCTTATTCACCCCTCCACTTT.

The chain employs TRBV11-3 and TRBJ1-1; D perhaps matches TRBD1 (6 bases). Germline assignment: CDR1 SGHNT and CDR2 YENEEA. The CDR3 extends over 13 amino acids. V was shortened by 10 bases and J by 10 bases, with 22 bases between the two germline ends. As DNA, the CDR3 is TGTGCCAACCTCAACACTTACAGGGATCGAGCTTTCTTT. It specifies CANLNTYRDRAFF. The complete variable domain, with remaining parts taken from reference TRBV11-3 and TRBJ1-1, reads EAGVVQSPRYKIIEKKQPVAFWCNPISGHNTLYWYLQNLGQGPELLIRYENEEAVDDSQLPKDRFSAERLKGVDSTLKIQPAELGDSAVYLCANLNTYRDRAFFGQGTRLTVV.

V gene TRBV4-2 combines with J gene TRBJ1-2; unclear D gene. V was clipped by 2 bases and J by 4 bases, with 8 bases between them. The CDR3 runs 13 residues. Germline V gives CDR1 LGHNA, CDR2 YNFKEQ. The CDR3, as DNA: TGTGCCAGCAGCCAAAATTCCTTCTATGGCTACACCTTC. Protein sequence: CASSQNSFYGYTF.